The 9 T cell receptor beta chains below come from one sample, sequenced in a study of T-cell reconstitution after alpha-beta-depleted transplantation in children. Using unique molecular identifiers, the investigators prepared the TCRbeta library. A single record per CDR3 protein comes from TCRdb applying MiXCR to the PCR reads. The sample shows a few hundred thousand distinct CDR3 sequences, over 25% of them seen only once. The sequenced sample was PBMCs, obtained before TCRalphabeta/CD19-depleted stem cell transplant. The receptors stem from a boy in the first two years of life with Wiskott-Aldrich syndrome, due to receive a stem cell transplant.

Written as DNA, the CDR3 is TGTGCCAGCAGTTTTCGTGCGGCAGCTTACAATCAGCCCCAGCATTTT. This translates into CASSFRAAAYNQPQHF. This chain uses TRBV12-3 or TRBV12-4 with TRBJ1-5; no reliable D call. The CDR3 totals 16 residues. Trimming cost V 3 bases and J 3 bases, with 15 bases left between them.

This clonotype has only a few counts. J is TRBJ1-1 and V is TRBV5-1; D call uncertain. Germline loops: CDR1 SGHRS, CDR2 YFSETQ. V gave up 0 bases and J gave up 1 base, with 10 bases separating them. CDR3 length equals 15 residues. CDR3 coding DNA: TGCGCCAGCAGCTTGGCTCCGAAGCCGAACACTGAAGCTTTCTTT. It codes for CASSLAPKPNTEAFF.

The table lists this clonotype with a few counts. This chain joins TRBV5-1 and TRBJ2-5, with D hard to call. This CDR3 spans 14 amino acids. Trimming shortened V by 3 bases and J by 0 bases, and 9 bases separated the two germline ends. Germline CDR1 SGHRS, CDR2 YFSETQ. The CDR3 DNA reads as TGCGCCAGCAGCTCCTCGACGGACCAAGAGACCCAGTACTTC. This codes for CASSSSTDQETQYF.

This chain joins TRBV21-1 and TRBJ2-7; the D call in the table, TRBD2, was not verified against the DNA. TRBV21-1 is designated a pseudogene. The CDR3 totals 16 residues. The CDR3 sequence: CASSIEEGPFFLEQYF. For the CDR3, the DNA is TGTGCCAGCAGCATAGAGGAGGGACCCTTTTTTCTCGAGCAGTACTTC.

In its sample, this clonotype was seen a few times. The CDR3 loop reads CASSARSYNEQFF. The CDR3 DNA follows: TGTGCCAGCAGTGCAAGGTCCTACAATGAGCAGTTCTTC. The chain combines TRBV6-1 with TRBJ2-1; D uncertain. The CDR3 is made up of 13 amino acids. V dropped 4 bases and J dropped 1 base, with 5 bases sitting between them. Looked up from germline, CDR1 is MNHNS and CDR2 is SASEGT.

J is TRBJ1-2 and V is TRBV20-1; 9 bases match TRBD1. CDR1 and CDR2 (germline): DFQATT, SNEGSKA (reference sequence). Trimming removed 6 bases from V and 5 bases from J; junction bases left unmatched: 7. The CDR3 runs to 13 residues. The CDR3 sequence is CSADRGGSYGYTF. The CDR3 region has the DNA TGCAGTGCCGACAGGGGGGGATCTTATGGCTACACCTTC.

This clonotype has only a few counts. CDR3 nucleotide sequence: TGTGCCACCAGTGATCCTGGAGGGGTAGGTTTTGAGCAGTTCTTC. This sequence encodes CATSDPGGVGFEQFF. The genes are TRBV24-1 and TRBJ2-1; tentative D call: TRBD2 (6 bases). Germline loops: CDR1 KGHDR, CDR2 SFDVKD. The CDR3 contains 15 residues. Trimming took 3 bases from V and 9 from J, leaving 17 bases between them.

This CDR3 reads CASSGVFGNTIYF. The CDR3 DNA sequence: TGTGCCAGCAGTGGGGTTTTTGGAAACACCATATATTTT. The V gene is TRBV6-1, the J gene TRBJ1-3, with no clear D. V lost 4 bases to trimming and J lost 3 bases, with 7 bases between them. This CDR3 is built from 13 residues. Germline V lookup: CDR1 MNHNS, CDR2 SASEGT.

For the CDR3, the DNA is TGTGCCAGCAGTTTTTTGGGTGGCGGTTCCAATGAGCAGTTCTTC. Its protein is CASSFLGGGSNEQFF. The chain recombines TRBV27 with TRBJ2-1, with D unresolved. The germline V gene has CDR1 MNHEY and CDR2 SMNVEV (reference sequence). This CDR3 contains 15 residues. The V end was cut by 3 bases, the J end by 6 bases, with 15 bases between.